The 13 T cell receptor beta chains presented below share a single source sample, sequenced in a study of long-term antiretroviral therapy in people with HIV. This was the immunoSEQ v3.0 assay at survey level. Generated by immunoSEQ multiplex PCR, the TCRdb table keeps only in-frame clones and is missing some. The sample consists of some 19,000 clones, around 78% of them appearing once. The sequences come from unsorted PBMCs, collected 2.2 years after starting antiretroviral therapy. The receptors were gathered from a man aged 50 to 59 with HIV.

V is TRBV2 and J is TRBJ1-1; D not resolved. The germline V gene encodes CDR1 SNHLY and CDR2 FYNNEI. The ends were cut back, 6 bases at V and 5 bases at J, with 7 bases in the middle. CDR3 length equals 11 residues. CDR3 amino acids: CASRYETEAFF. The CDR3 coding sequence is TGTGCCAGCAGGTATGAGACTGAAGCTTTCTTT.

The DNA for the CDR3 is TGCGCCAGCAGTGATTACTTTTTCCCCTACGAGCAGTACTTC. Residues: CASSDYFFPYEQYF. The chain links TRBV10-1 to TRBJ2-7; the D is unclear. CDR1 and CDR2 from the germline V gene are WNHNN and SYGVQD (reference sequence). This CDR3 is 14 amino acids long. Trimming cost V 3 bases and J 2 bases, with 11 bases left between them.

As for this clone: A junction end diverges from the germline sequence, so it may reflect a read error. This sequence joins TRBV7-7 and TRBJ2-7; 9 nucleotides agree with TRBD2. Germline V gene sequence: CDR1 SSHAT, CDR2 FNYEAQ (reference sequence). This CDR3 is built from 16 residues. CDR3 nucleotide sequence: TGTGCTAGCAGCCCAGGTATCGCGGGGGGGCCCCACGAGCAGTACTTC. Protein product: CASSPGIAGGPHEQYF.

The chain's CDR3 is CASRAQPYSGNTIYF. CDR3 nucleotides: TGCGCCAGCCGGGCCCAGCCATACTCTGGAAACACCATATATTTT. The chain couples TRBV4-3 to TRBJ1-3, with D unresolved. The V end was cut by 8 bases, the J end by 0 bases, with 14 bases between. The CDR3 covers 15 residues. Germline V gene sequence: CDR1 LGHNA, CDR2 YSLEER.

The genes are TRBV7-9 and TRBJ1-2; TRBD1 is a possible D gene (5 bases). The CDR3 consists of 17 residues. V was shortened by 5 bases and J by 4 bases, with 23 bases between the two germline ends. Germline V lookup: CDR1 SEHNR, CDR2 FQNEAQ (reference sequence). CDR3 sequence: CASSITGTGRPPYGYTF. The CDR3 coding sequence is TGTGCCAGCAGCATAACAGGCACGGGACGCCCGCCCTATGGCTACACCTTC.

V gene TRBV4-3 combines with J gene TRBJ2-1, with TRBD2 matching over 9 bases. V trimming: 0 bases; J trimming: 2 bases; junction bases outside the gene matches: 14. The CDR3 totals 20 residues. Germline-derived CDR1 and CDR2 are LGHNA and YSLEER. This CDR3 reads CASSQDLASGNAGPYNEQFF. CDR3 in DNA: TGCGCCAGCAGCCAAGATCTGGCTAGCGGGAACGCCGGCCCCTACAATGAGCAGTTCTTC.

V and J are TRBV25-1 and TRBJ1-1; D gene uncertain. CDR1 is MGHDK, CDR2 SYGVNS, per germline. The CDR3 consists of 15 residues. Trimming pared 3 bases from V and 0 bases from J, leaving 11 bases between. The CDR3 DNA reads TGTGCCAGCAGTGACCAGCCGACTATGAACACTGAAGCTTTCTTT. Encoded protein: CASSDQPTMNTEAFF.

This chain connects TRBV7-8 to TRBJ2-1; the D gene could be TRBD1 or TRBD2 (6 bases each). Germline V lookup: CDR1 SGHVS, CDR2 FQNEAQ. V lost 5 bases and J 5 bases, leaving 13 bases between the germline ends. This CDR3 is built from 14 residues. CDR3 residues: CASSPWGADNEQFF. DNA for the CDR3: TGTGCCAGCAGCCCATGGGGGGCCGACAATGAGCAGTTCTTC.

The rearrangement joins TRBV5-5 to TRBJ1-2, with D maybe TRBD1 (6 bases). The CDR3 has 18 amino acids. The germline CDR1 and CDR2 sequences are SGHKS and YYEKEE (reference sequence). V lost 4 bases and J lost 7, with 29 bases in between. CDR3 in amino acids: CASSGGAVRHSASGGYTF. The CDR3 DNA follows: TGTGCCAGCAGCGGGGGGGCCGTCCGCCACAGCGCTTCGGGTGGCTACACCTTC.

The chain uses TRBV6-6 and TRBJ2-5; D not certain. Per germline, CDR1 MNHNY and CDR2 SVGAGI (reference sequence). With 5 bases removed from V and 0 bases from J, the gap between germline ends came to 4 bases. The CDR3 has 12 amino acids. The CDR3 region has the DNA TGTGCCAGCAGTACCTACCAAGAGACCCAGTACTTC. Protein product: CASSTYQETQYF.

This clone was picked up a small number of times. The V and J genes are TRBV4-2 and TRBJ2-1; TRBD2 agrees at 9 bases. The CDR3 length is 15 residues. Germline assignment: CDR1 LGHNA and CDR2 YNFKEQ. The J segment lost 6 bases and the V segment lost 0 bases, leaving 3 bases of the junction unmatched. The CDR3 loop is CASSQESGGLNEQFF. The DNA for the CDR3 is TGTGCCAGCAGCCAAGAAAGCGGGGGGCTCAATGAGCAGTTCTTC.

This chain's CDR3 is CASSQGGRPGYEQYF. In DNA form, the CDR3 reads TGCGCCAGCAGCCAGGGGGGGAGGCCGGGGTACGAGCAGTACTTC. The rearrangement uses TRBV4-3 and TRBJ2-7; 7 positions agree with TRBD2. After removal of 3 bases from V and 4 bases from J, the junction contained 9 bases not matched to a gene. The CDR3 has 15 amino acids. Germline V CDR1 and CDR2: LGHNA, YSLEER.

This sequence joins TRBV28 and TRBJ2-7; 9 bases agree with TRBD1. Germline values: CDR1 MDHEN, CDR2 SYDVKM. This CDR3 has 16 residues. V lost 6 bases, J lost 0 bases, and 9 bases stayed unmatched. The CDR3 region is CASRGEGQGSSYEQYF. CDR3 sequence (DNA): TGTGCCAGCAGGGGGGAAGGACAGGGGAGCTCCTACGAGCAGTACTTC.